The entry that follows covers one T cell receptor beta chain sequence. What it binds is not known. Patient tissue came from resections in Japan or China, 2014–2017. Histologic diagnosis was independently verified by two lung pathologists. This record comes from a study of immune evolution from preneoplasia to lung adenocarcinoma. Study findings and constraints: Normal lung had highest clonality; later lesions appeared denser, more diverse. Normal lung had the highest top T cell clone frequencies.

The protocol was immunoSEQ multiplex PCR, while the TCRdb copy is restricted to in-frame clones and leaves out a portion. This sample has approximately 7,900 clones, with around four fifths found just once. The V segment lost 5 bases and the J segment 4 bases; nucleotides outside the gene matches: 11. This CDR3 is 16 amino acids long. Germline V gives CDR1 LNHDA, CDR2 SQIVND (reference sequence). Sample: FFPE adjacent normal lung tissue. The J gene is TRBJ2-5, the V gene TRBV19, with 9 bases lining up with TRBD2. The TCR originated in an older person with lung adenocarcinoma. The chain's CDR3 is CASSPIRLAGRETQYF. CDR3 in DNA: TGTGCCAGTAGTCCTATACGTCTAGCGGGGAGAGAGACCCAGTACTTC.